This T cell receptor (beta chain) stems from a study of blood T cell repertoires in COVID-19. This clone was detected only once. Cohort 3 donors counted as recovered after two negative PCRs, clearance, or resolved symptoms. Original data processing: Cell counts per sample came from amplifying reference gene primers. Sequencing was performed with immunoSEQ multiplex PCR; in TCRdb, only in-frame clones are kept and a portion is missing. Clone size and the V and J calls come from that table; the DNA yielded D and trimming. The sample lists hundreds of thousands of clones; 75% to 90% were seen once. Germline CDR1 and CDR2: MNHEY and SMNVEV (reference sequence). Trimming removed 7 bases from V and 6 bases from J; junction bases left unmatched: 7. This CDR3 is built from 15 residues.

The rearrangement links TRBV27 to TRBJ1-6, with TRBD1 identical over 9 bases. The sample taken for sequencing was PBMCs or T cells enriched from blood (not recorded which). The TCR comes from a woman aged 18-29 years who had recovered from COVID-19. The CDR3 coding sequence is TGTGCCAGCACCACCGGACAGGGGCTTAATTCACCCCTCCACTTT. This codes for CASTTGQGLNSPLHF.